Below, 28 T cell receptor beta chains from the same sample are listed, as sequenced in a study of neurological immune-mediated disorders. This sample's time point: longitudinal time-point 1 (baseline). TCRdb recomputed calls from the 5' RACE reads with MiXCR, one row per CDR3 protein. The sample lists tens of thousands of distinct CDR3 sequences, approximately 11% occurring once. Sequenced: PBMCs. The receptors were gathered from a male donor with HTLV-1-associated myelopathy (HAM/TSP).

This clonotype came up many times. This chain links TRBV7-9 with TRBJ1-1, with D hard to call. The CDR3 contains 13 residues. Germline lookup yields CDR1 SEHNR and CDR2 FQNEAQ (reference sequence). V lost 4 bases to trimming and J lost 1 base, with 7 bases between them. The CDR3 sequence is CASSSRENTEAFF. As DNA, the CDR3 is TGTGCCAGCAGCTCCCGGGAGAACACTGAAGCTTTCTTT.

In this sample, this clonotype turned up many times. J is TRBJ1-1 and V is TRBV4-3, with a weak D call TRBD1 (5 bases). CDR3 length: 13 amino acids. Germline CDR1 and CDR2: LGHNA and YSLEER. The germline V and J ends were trimmed by 0 bases and 6 bases, with 8 bases remaining between them. The CDR3 DNA follows: TGCGCCAGCAGCCAAGATCAGGGTTCTGAAGCTTTCTTT. It translates to CASSQDQGSEAFF.

This clonotype showed up many times. The rearrangement joins TRBV20-1 to TRBJ2-1; a possible D gene is TRBD1 (6 bases). V lost 5 bases, J lost 5 bases, and 22 bases lay in between. CDR1 is DFQATT and CDR2 is SNEGSKA in the germline V gene (reference sequence). The length of the CDR3 is 16 residues. The CDR3: CSAEGMTGSRDNEQFF. DNA of the CDR3: TGCAGTGCTGAGGGTATGACAGGATCCCGGGACAATGAGCAGTTCTTC.

This clonotype was recorded at least ten times. The chain links TRBV20-1 to TRBJ2-5; 7 bases agree with TRBD1. This CDR3 is built from 15 residues. CDR1 is DFQATT, CDR2 SNEGSKA, per germline (reference sequence). The J segment lost 4 bases and the V segment lost 3 bases, leaving 11 bases of the junction unmatched. The CDR3 DNA sequence: TGCAGTGCTAGCAAAACCGCAGGGGGTCGAGAGACCCAGTACTTC. This sequence encodes CSASKTAGGRETQYF.

This clonotype was found many times. V gene TRBV7-8 combines with J gene TRBJ1-1; maybe TRBD1 (5 bases). From germline, CDR1 is SGHVS and CDR2 FQNEAQ. CDR3 length: 13 amino acids. The ends were cut back, 4 bases at V and 3 bases at J, with 9 bases in the middle. CDR3 coding DNA: TGTGCCAGCAGCTCCCGGGACCACACTGAAGCTTTCTTT. It translates to CASSSRDHTEAFF.

This clonotype was observed at least ten times. CDR3 bases: TGTGCCAGCAGCTTATTTCGCGGAGGCTACAATGAGCAGTTCTTC. Amino acid sequence: CASSLFRGGYNEQFF. This rearrangement joins TRBV7-2 to TRBJ2-1; perhaps TRBD2 as D (5 bases). The ends were cut back, 2 bases at V and 3 bases at J, with 11 bases in the middle. In germline, CDR1 is SGHTA, CDR2 FQGNSA. There are 15 residues in the CDR3.

This clonotype was detected many times. The V call is TRBV3-1, the J call TRBJ2-3, with 7 bases identical to TRBD2. V lost 3 bases and J lost 1; bases outside the gene matches: 1. This CDR3 has 14 amino acids. From germline, CDR1 is LGHDT and CDR2 YNNKEL (reference sequence). This CDR3 is CASSQSGGTDTQYF. In DNA form, the CDR3 reads TGTGCCAGCAGCCAGAGCGGGGGCACAGATACGCAGTATTTT.

This clonotype was seen repeatedly, ten times or more. The chain employs TRBV10-3 and TRBJ1-5; 8 positions agree with TRBD1. V trimming: 10 bases; J trimming: 0 bases; junction bases outside the gene matches: 5. Germline assignment: CDR1 ENHRY and CDR2 SYGVKD. The CDR3 length is 14 residues. CDR3 in amino acids: CATWTGHSNQPQHF. CDR3 DNA: TGTGCCACCTGGACAGGGCATAGCAATCAGCCCCAGCATTTT.

This clonotype appeared many times. The V and J genes are TRBV3-1 and TRBJ1-2; unclear D gene. The germline CDR1 and CDR2 sequences are LGHDT and YNNKEL (reference sequence). V was cut by 0 bases and J by 1 base, with 12 bases left in between. This CDR3 is built from 16 residues. In DNA form, the CDR3 reads TGTGCCAGCAGCCAAGATTACGGCAGAAATAACTATGGCTACACCTTC. This encodes CASSQDYGRNNYGYTF.

The CDR3 nucleotides are TGCGCCAGCAGCTTCGGGGGGGCCCCCTACGAGCAGTACTTC. Residues: CASSFGGAPYEQYF. The chain is built from TRBV5-1 and TRBJ2-7, with 8 bases matching TRBD2. Losses at the gene ends were 2 bases for V and 2 bases for J; bases not matched to a gene: 3. The CDR3 is 14 amino acids. Germline assignment: CDR1 SGHRS and CDR2 YFSETQ.

This clonotype occurred many times. The chain recombines TRBV5-1 with TRBJ2-1; 8 bases are shared with TRBD1. Germline trimming cut 4 bases from V and 7 bases from J; bases unmatched to any gene: 10. Germline assignment: CDR1 SGHRS and CDR2 YFSETQ. The CDR3 covers 15 residues. CDR3 residues: CASSQDRDYRNEQFF. As DNA, the CDR3 is TGCGCCAGCAGCCAGGACAGGGATTACAGGAATGAGCAGTTCTTC.

This clonotype occurred many times. The gene calls are TRBV5-1 and TRBJ2-1; a weak D match, TRBD2 (6 bases). The CDR3 is 14 residues long. Germline V gene data show CDR1 as SGHRS and CDR2 as YFSETQ. V was cut by 0 bases and J by 9 bases, with 13 bases left in between. CDR3 loop: CASSLVAGRGEQFF. The CDR3 nucleotides read TGCGCCAGCAGCTTGGTGGCGGGGCGTGGTGAGCAGTTCTTC.

The gene calls are TRBV6-6 and TRBJ1-5; D is possibly TRBD1 (6 bases). The CDR3 is 15 residues long. V was shortened by 6 bases and J by 7 bases, with 19 bases between the two germline ends. Germline-derived CDR1 and CDR2 are MNHNY and SVGAGI (reference sequence). CDR3 sequence: CASRMPKGERQPQHF. In DNA form, the CDR3 reads TGTGCCAGCAGGATGCCGAAGGGGGAACGGCAGCCCCAGCATTTT.

This clonotype was recorded many times. The chain joins TRBV5-1 to TRBJ1-2, with D tentatively TRBD1 (5 bases). The V end lost 3 bases, the J end lost 6 bases, and 15 bases lay between the germline ends. This CDR3 is built from 14 residues. The germline CDR1 and CDR2 sequences are SGHRS and YFSETQ. The CDR3: CASSSGGGVNGYTF. The CDR3 DNA follows: TGCGCCAGCAGCTCGGGTGGAGGGGTGAATGGCTACACCTTC.

In this sample, this clonotype turned up many times. DNA for the CDR3: TGTGCCAGCTCACCACTAGACCAAGAGACCCAGTACTTC. Its translation: CASSPLDQETQYF. The chain links TRBV18 to TRBJ2-5; no clear D gene. The length of the CDR3 is 13 residues. Trimming took 1 base from V and 0 from J, leaving 3 bases between them. Per germline, CDR1 KGHSH and CDR2 LQKENI.

Many counts were recorded for this clonotype. The chain recombines TRBV5-1 with TRBJ1-1; possible D gene TRBD1, 5 bases. This CDR3 has 17 residues. The V end lost 0 bases, the J end lost 4 bases, and 19 bases lay between the germline ends. The germline V gene encodes CDR1 SGHRS and CDR2 YFSETQ. The CDR3 is CASSLALRGAGGTEAFF. In nucleotides, the CDR3 is TGCGCCAGCAGCTTGGCCCTGAGGGGCGCGGGTGGCACTGAAGCTTTCTTT.

This clonotype was counted ten times or more. The chain joins TRBV12-5 to TRBJ2-1; 10 bases line up with TRBD2. CDR1 is LGHNT, CDR2 FRNRAP, per germline. The CDR3 contains 15 residues. Trimming removed 7 bases from V and 4 bases from J; junction bases left unmatched: 7. The CDR3 DNA reads as TGTGCTAGTGCCCTTAGCGGGGGGATGTACAATGAGCAGTTCTTC. Translating it yields CASALSGGMYNEQFF.

This clonotype was seen many times. The chain joins TRBV9 to TRBJ2-2; 10 nucleotides agree with TRBD2. CDR1 and CDR2 from the germline V gene are SGDLS and YYNGEE. J was trimmed by 2 bases and V by 2 bases; bases with no gene match: 9. The CDR3 runs 18 residues. The CDR3 region has the DNA TGTGCCAGCAGCGTCCTTTTAGCGGGGGGCCTTAACACCGGGGAGCTGTTTTTT. Amino acids: CASSVLLAGGLNTGELFF. The entire variable domain, with the rest obtained from reference TRBV9 and TRBJ2-2, is as follows: DSGVTQTPKHLITATGQRVTLRCSPRSGDLSVYWYQQSLDQGLQFLIQYYNGEERAKGNILERFSAQQFPDLHSELNLSSLELGDSALYFCASSVLLAGGLNTGELFFGEGSRLTVL.

This clonotype was seen more than once but under ten times. The chain recombines TRBV6-2 or TRBV6-3 with TRBJ2-1; 8 nucleotides line up with TRBD2. The CDR3 is 13 residues long. Germline CDR1 is MNHEY and CDR2 is SVGEGT. With 4 bases clipped from V and 6 bases from J, the junction kept 2 bases outside the gene matches. In nucleotides, the CDR3 is TGTGCCAGCAGTTTGAGCGGGGGCAATGAGCAGTTCTTC. This codes for CASSLSGGNEQFF.

This clonotype was counted many times. The V gene is TRBV29-1, the J gene TRBJ1-2; a weak D match, TRBD1 (5 bases). V was clipped by 4 bases and J by 4 bases, with 10 bases between them. This CDR3 comprises 12 residues. The germline V gene has CDR1 SQVTM and CDR2 ANQGSEA. The CDR3 here is CSVADTGYGYTF. In DNA, the CDR3 is TGCAGCGTTGCGGACACGGGCTATGGCTACACCTTC.

This clonotype was counted at least ten times. CDR3 sequence (DNA): TGTGCCAGCAGTTACGCGGGACCGACCTACGAGCAGTACTTC. Encoded protein: CASSYAGPTYEQYF. The V call is TRBV6-6, the J call TRBJ2-7; maybe TRBD2 (6 bases). The ends were cut back, 2 bases at V and 2 bases at J, with 10 bases in the middle. Germline CDR1 reads MNHNY; CDR2 reads SVGAGI (reference sequence). This CDR3 region has 14 residues.

This clonotype occurred many times. The rearrangement links TRBV7-8 to TRBJ2-1, with D uncertain. The germline V gene encodes CDR1 SGHVS and CDR2 FQNEAQ. Trimming stripped 4 bases from V and 9 bases from J, with 19 bases between. The CDR3 contains 15 residues. CDR3 bases: TGTGCCAGCAGCTCCCGCGTCAGGTCGGATGGTGAGCAGTTCTTC. Amino acids: CASSSRVRSDGEQFF.

This clonotype has at least ten counts. This sequence joins TRBV4-3 and TRBJ1-2; TRBD1 might be the D (5 bases). CDR3 size: 13 residues. Per the germline V gene, CDR1 is LGHNA and CDR2 is YSLEER. V gave up 0 bases and J gave up 8 bases, with 10 bases separating them. The CDR3 nucleotides are TGCGCCAGCAGCCAAGATCTTGGGGCCGGCTACACCTTC. Encoded protein: CASSQDLGAGYTF.

This clonotype was seen many times. The DNA of the CDR3 is TGCGCCAGCAGTGACCCGGGGCCGGATTCACCCCTCCACTTT. Its translation: CASSDPGPDSPLHF. V gene TRBV10-2 combines with J gene TRBJ1-6, with D perhaps matching TRBD1 (5 bases). The CDR3 is 14 residues long. Germline CDR1 WSHSY, CDR2 SAAADI. Trimming shortened V by 3 bases and J by 8 bases, and 11 bases separated the two germline ends.

This clonotype has a count of ten or more. The chain joins TRBV10-3 to TRBJ2-7, with TRBD1 identical over 7 bases. Germline loops: CDR1 ENHRY, CDR2 SYGVKD. The CDR3 covers 14 residues. Germline trimming cut 6 bases from V and 7 bases from J; bases unmatched to any gene: 12. This CDR3 is CAISPTGQAGEQYF. Here the CDR3 DNA reads TGTGCCATCAGCCCTACCGGACAGGCTGGTGAGCAGTACTTC.

This clonotype was counted at least ten times. CDR3 region: CASSFGGRGNNEQFF. Here the CDR3 DNA reads TGCGCCAGCAGCTTCGGGGGACGGGGAAACAATGAGCAGTTCTTC. The chain combines TRBV5-1 with TRBJ2-1; weak D call: TRBD2 (6 bases). Germline V CDR1 and CDR2: SGHRS, YFSETQ. The CDR3 is 15 amino acids. Trimming cost V 2 bases and J 5 bases, with 14 bases left between them.

This clonotype was observed at least ten times. V usage is TRBV20-1 and J usage is TRBJ2-5; TRBD2 might be the D (6 bases). V dropped 3 bases and J dropped 3 bases, with 8 bases sitting between them. From germline, CDR1 is DFQATT and CDR2 SNEGSKA (reference sequence). This CDR3 comprises 12 residues. CDR3 sequence reads: CSASGGKETQYF. As DNA, the CDR3 is TGCAGTGCTAGCGGGGGTAAAGAGACCCAGTACTTC.

This clonotype was found many times. V gene TRBV7-9 combines with J gene TRBJ2-7; the match to TRBD2 covers 10 bases. Germline CDR1 is SEHNR and CDR2 is FQNEAQ (reference sequence). The CDR3 covers 15 residues. V shed 0 bases, J shed 4 bases, and the junction held 3 bases outside the gene matches. The CDR3, as DNA: TGTGCCAGCAGCTTAGCTCTAGCGGGGGCTTACGAGCAGTACTTC. Translation: CASSLALAGAYEQYF.